The T cell receptor beta chain described here comes from a study of T cells in Graves' hyperthyroidism and ophthalmopathy. Study results and caveats: Researchers found most expanded thyroid clonotypes above 0.001 in blood as well.

CDR3 size: 16 residues. V was cut by 3 bases and J by 5 bases, with 19 bases left in between. TCR beta CDR3 sequences were amplified from RNA transcripts. Carried out on the TCR CDR3, a first-round RT-PCR used the HTBI primer set. Each CDR3 protein is one row after TCRdb ran MiXCR on the multiplex PCR reads. The data contain around 600,000 distinct CDR3 sequences, 15% to 19% of them singletons. Diagnosis of hyperthyroidism was new in patients aged 18 to 65, and its duration was under 2 months. Those patients with uncontrolled infection, other autoimmune disease, pregnancy or lactation were excluded. This sample holds PBMCs from less than 11 ml fresh peripheral blood. A word on this clonotype: Its antigen is not known.

The chain couples TRBV12-3 or TRBV12-4 to TRBJ1-1, with no clear D. The sample consisted of blood. The origin of this receptor is a woman aged 25 to 45 with Graves' hyperthyroidism. CDR3 DNA: TGTGCCAGCAGTTTCCATATCGGGAGGTCGGAGACTGAAGCTTTCTTT. Residues: CASSFHIGRSETEAFF.